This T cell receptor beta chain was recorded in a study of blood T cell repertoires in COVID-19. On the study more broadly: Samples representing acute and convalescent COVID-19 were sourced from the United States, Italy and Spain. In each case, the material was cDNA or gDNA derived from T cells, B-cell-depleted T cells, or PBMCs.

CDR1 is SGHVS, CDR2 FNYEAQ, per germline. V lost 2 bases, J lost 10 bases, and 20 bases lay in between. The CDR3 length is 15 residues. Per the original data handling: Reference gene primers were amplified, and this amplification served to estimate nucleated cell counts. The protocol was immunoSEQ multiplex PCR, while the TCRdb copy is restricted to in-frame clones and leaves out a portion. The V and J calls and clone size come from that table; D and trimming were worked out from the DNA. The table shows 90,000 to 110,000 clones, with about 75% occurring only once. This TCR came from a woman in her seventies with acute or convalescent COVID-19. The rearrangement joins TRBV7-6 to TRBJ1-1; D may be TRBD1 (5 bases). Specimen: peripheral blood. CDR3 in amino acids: CASSLNQGLGVGAFF. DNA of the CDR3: TGTGCCAGCAGCTTAAATCAGGGATTAGGTGTTGGAGCTTTCTTT.